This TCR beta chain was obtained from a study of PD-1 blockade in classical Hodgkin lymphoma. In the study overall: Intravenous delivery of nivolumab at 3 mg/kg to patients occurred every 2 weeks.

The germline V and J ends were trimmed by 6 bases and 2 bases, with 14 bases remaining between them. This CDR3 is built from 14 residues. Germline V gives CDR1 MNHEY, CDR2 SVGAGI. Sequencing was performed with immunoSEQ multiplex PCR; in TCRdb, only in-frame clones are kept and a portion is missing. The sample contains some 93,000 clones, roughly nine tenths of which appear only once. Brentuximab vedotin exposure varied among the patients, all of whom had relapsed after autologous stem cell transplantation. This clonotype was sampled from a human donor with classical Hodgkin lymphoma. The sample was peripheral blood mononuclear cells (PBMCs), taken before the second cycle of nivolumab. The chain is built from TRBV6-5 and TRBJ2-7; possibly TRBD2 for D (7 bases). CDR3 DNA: TGTGCCAGCAGAATTCGGGGGGACACCTACGAGCAGTACTTC. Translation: CASRIRGDTYEQYF.